This note documents a single T cell receptor beta chain sequence. Its cognate antigen is unknown. CDR3 length equals 16 residues. Germline loops: CDR1 SGDLS, CDR2 YYNGEE. The V gene lost 4 bases and the J gene lost 4 bases, with 19 bases spanning the gap. These data come from a study of cytomegalovirus exposure and HLA in healthy donors. Study conclusions and caveats: When a later analysis compared HLA-associated TCR beta chains with equally common others, the HLA-associated chains turned out to be more clonally expanded and to have lower generation probabilities.

Primers for the PCR totalled 60 Vbeta and 13 Jbeta. Profiling relied on immunoSEQ multiplex PCR, and the TCRdb table lists in-frame clones only, not all of them. The sample records some 170,000 clones, 75% to 80% being singletons. The chain links TRBV9 to TRBJ2-3, with a possible D match to TRBD1 (6 bases). This sequence originates from a man aged 35 to 55 in good health and CMV-seropositive. The sequencing sample was made of PBMCs. As DNA, the CDR3 is TGTGCCAGCAGCCCCCCTCCAGGGGTGAGGGCAGATACGCAGTATTTT. It codes for CASSPPPGVRADTQYF.